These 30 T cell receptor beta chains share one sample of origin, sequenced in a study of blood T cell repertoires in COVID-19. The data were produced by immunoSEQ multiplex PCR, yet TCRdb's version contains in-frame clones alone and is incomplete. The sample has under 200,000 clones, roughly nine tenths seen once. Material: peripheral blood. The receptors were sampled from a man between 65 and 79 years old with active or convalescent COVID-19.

The CDR3 DNA reads TGTGCCAGCAGCTTGCGGCAGGCCTCCGGCACCTATAATTCACCCCTCCACTTT. This sequence encodes CASSLRQASGTYNSPLHF. This sequence joins TRBV5-4 and TRBJ1-6; no reliable D call. Germline values: CDR1 SGHNT, CDR2 YYREEE (reference sequence). V lost 1 base, J lost 2 bases, and 16 bases lay in between. This CDR3 spans 18 amino acids.

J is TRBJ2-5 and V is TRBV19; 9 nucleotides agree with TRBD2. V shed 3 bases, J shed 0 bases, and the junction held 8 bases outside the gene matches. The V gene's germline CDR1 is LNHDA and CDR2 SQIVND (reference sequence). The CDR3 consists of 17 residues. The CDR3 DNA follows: TGTGCCAGTAGTATGACTAGCGGACGGATGTACCAAGAGACCCAGTACTTC. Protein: CASSMTSGRMYQETQYF.

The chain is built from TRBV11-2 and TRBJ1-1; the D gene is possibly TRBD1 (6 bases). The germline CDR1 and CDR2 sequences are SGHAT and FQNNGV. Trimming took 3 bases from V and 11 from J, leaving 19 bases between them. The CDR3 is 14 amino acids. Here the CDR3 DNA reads TGTGCCAGCAGCTTGATGGACAGCGCCCTCCAGGCTTTCTTT. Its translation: CASSLMDSALQAFF.

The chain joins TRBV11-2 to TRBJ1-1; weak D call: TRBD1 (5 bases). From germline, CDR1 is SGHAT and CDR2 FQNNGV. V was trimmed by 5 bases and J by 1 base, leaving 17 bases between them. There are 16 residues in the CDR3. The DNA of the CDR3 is TGTGCCAGCAGCCAAATACGTACAGGACCGAACACTGAAGCTTTCTTT. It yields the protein CASSQIRTGPNTEAFF.

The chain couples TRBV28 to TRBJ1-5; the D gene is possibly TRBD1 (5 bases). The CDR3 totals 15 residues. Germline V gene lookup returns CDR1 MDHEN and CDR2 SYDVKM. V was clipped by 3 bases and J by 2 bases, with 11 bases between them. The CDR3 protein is CASSLIGGGNQPQHF. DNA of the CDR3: TGTGCCAGCAGTTTGATCGGAGGGGGCAATCAGCCCCAGCATTTT. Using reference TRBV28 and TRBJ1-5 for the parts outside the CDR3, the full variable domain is DVKVTQSSRYLVKRTGEKVFLECVQDMDHENMFWYRQDPGLGLRLIYFSYDVKMKEKGDIPEGYSVSREKKERFSLILESASTNQTSMYLCASSLIGGGNQPQHFGDGTRLSIL.

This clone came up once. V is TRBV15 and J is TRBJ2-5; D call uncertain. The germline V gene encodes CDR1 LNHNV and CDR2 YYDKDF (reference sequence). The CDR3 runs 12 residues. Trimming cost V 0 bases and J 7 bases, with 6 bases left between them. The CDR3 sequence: CATSRDTGTQYF. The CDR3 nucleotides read TGTGCCACCAGCAGAGACACGGGGACCCAGTACTTC.

CDR3 sequence (DNA): TGTGCCAGTAGTGGACAGGGGCCCACAGATACGCAGTATTTT. This sequence encodes CASSGQGPTDTQYF. The rearrangement uses TRBV19 and TRBJ2-3; 9 bases are shared with TRBD1. Unmatched junction bases numbered 2, after V lost 5 bases and J lost 2 bases. CDR3 length: 14 amino acids. The V gene's germline CDR1 is LNHDA and CDR2 SQIVND (reference sequence).

This chain's CDR3 is CASSFSGVYGYTF. CDR3 DNA: TGTGCCAGCAGCTTTTCAGGGGTCTATGGCTACACCTTC. V usage is TRBV11-2 and J usage is TRBJ1-2; the D gene is possibly TRBD1 (6 bases). CDR1 and CDR2 (germline): SGHAT, FQNNGV. V was clipped by 3 bases and J by 4 bases, with 9 bases between them. This CDR3 has 13 residues.

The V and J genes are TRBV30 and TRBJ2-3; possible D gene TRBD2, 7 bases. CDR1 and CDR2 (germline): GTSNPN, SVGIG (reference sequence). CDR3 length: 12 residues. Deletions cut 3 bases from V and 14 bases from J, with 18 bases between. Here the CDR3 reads CAWSGGPRGSYF. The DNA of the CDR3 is TGTGCCTGGAGCGGGGGGCCAAGGGGATCGTATTTT.

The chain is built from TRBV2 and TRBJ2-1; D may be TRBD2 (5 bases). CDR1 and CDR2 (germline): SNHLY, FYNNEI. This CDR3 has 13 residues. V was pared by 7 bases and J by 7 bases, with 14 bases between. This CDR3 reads CASKKGERNEQFF. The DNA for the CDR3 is TGTGCCAGCAAAAAGGGAGAGCGGAATGAGCAGTTCTTC.

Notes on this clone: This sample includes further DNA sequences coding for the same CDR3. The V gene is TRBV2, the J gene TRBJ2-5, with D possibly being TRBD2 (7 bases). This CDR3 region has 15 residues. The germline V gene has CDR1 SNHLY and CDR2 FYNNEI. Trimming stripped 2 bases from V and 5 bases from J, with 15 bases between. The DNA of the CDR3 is TGTGCCAGCAGTGAACTGGGGGGGCTGGGGGAGACCCAGTACTTC. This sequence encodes CASSELGGLGETQYF. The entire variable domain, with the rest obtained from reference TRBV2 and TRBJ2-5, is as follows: EPEVTQTPSHQVTQMGQEVILRCVPISNHLYFYWYRQILGQKVEFLVSFYNNEISEKSEIFDDQFSVERPDGSNFTLKIRSTKLEDSAMYFCASSELGGLGETQYFGPGTRLLVL.

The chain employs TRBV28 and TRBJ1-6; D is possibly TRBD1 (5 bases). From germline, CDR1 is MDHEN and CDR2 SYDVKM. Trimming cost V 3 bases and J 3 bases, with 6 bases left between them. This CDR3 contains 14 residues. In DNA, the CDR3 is TGTGCCAGCAGTTTCCAGGGCTATAATTCACCCCTCCACTTT. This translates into CASSFQGYNSPLHF.

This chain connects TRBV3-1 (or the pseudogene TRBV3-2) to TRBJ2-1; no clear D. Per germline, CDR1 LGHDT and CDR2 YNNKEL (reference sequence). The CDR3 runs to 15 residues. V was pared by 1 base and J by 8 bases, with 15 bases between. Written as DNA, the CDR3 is TGTGCCAGCAGCCAAGGGAGACTTAGACCGCATGAGCAGTTCTTC. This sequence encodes CASSQGRLRPHEQFF.

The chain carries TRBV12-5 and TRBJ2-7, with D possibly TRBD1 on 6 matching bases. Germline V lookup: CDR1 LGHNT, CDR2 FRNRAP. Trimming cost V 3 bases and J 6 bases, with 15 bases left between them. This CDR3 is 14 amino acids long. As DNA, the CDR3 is TGTGCTAGTGGTTTCGGGGACATTGGCTCCGAGCAGTACTTC. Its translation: CASGFGDIGSEQYF.

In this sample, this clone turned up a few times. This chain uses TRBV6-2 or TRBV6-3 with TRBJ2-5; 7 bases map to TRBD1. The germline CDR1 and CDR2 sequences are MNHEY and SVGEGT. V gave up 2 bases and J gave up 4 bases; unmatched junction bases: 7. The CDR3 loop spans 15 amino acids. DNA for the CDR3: TGTGCCAGCAGTTACAATCGAGGGGGCCGAGAGACCCAGTACTTC. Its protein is CASSYNRGGRETQYF.

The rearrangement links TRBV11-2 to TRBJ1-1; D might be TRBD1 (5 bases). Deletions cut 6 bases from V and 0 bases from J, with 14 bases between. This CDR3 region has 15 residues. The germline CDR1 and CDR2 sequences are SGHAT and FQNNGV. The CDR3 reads CASRTAGTLNTEAFF. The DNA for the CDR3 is TGTGCCAGCAGAACGGCCGGGACTTTGAACACTGAAGCTTTCTTT.

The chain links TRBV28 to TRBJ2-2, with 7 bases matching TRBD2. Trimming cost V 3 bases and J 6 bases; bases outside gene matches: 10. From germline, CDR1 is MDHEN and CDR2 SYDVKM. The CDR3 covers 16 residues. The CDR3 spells CASSFPLAPRAGELFF. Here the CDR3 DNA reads TGTGCCAGCAGTTTCCCACTAGCGCCAAGGGCCGGGGAGCTGTTTTTT.

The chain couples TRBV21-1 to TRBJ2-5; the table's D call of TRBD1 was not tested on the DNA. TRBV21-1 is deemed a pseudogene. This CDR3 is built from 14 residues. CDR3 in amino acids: CASSHRGPQETQYF. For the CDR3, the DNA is TGTGCCAGCAGCCACAGGGGGCCTCAAGAGACCCAGTACTTC.

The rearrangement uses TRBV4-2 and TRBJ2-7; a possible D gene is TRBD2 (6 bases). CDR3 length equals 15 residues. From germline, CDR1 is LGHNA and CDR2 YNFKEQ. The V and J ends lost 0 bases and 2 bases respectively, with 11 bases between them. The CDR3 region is CASSQELGLTYEQYF. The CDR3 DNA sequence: TGTGCCAGCAGCCAAGAGTTGGGACTTACCTACGAGCAGTACTTC.

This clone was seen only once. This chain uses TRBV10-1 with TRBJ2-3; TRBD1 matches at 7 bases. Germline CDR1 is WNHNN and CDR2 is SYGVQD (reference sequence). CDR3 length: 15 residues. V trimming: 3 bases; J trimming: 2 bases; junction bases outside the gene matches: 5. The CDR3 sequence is CASSDIRGYTDTQYF. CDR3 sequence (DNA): TGCGCCAGCAGTGACATCAGGGGGTACACAGATACGCAGTATTTT.

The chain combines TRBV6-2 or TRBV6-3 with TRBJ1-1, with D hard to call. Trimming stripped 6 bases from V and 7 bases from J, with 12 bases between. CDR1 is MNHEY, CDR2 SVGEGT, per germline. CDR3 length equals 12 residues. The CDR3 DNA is TGTGCCAGCAGCCTACCGCGGGGTGAAGCTTTCTTT. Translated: CASSLPRGEAFF.

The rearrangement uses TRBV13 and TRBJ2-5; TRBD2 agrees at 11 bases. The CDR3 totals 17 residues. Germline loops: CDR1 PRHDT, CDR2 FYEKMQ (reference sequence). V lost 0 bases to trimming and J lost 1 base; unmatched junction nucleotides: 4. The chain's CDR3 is CASSLGPGLAAQETQYF. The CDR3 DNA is TGTGCCAGCAGCTTAGGCCCGGGACTAGCGGCCCAAGAGACCCAGTACTTC. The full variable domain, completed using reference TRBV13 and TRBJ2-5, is AAGVIQSPRHLIKEKRETATLKCYPIPRHDTVYWYQQGPGQDPQFLISFYEKMQSDKGSIPDRFSAQQFSDYHSELNMSSLELGDSALYFCASSLGPGLAAQETQYFGPGTRLLVL.

The CDR3 reads CASSWSGGGELFF. CDR3 DNA: TGTGCCAGTAGTTGGAGCGGGGGAGGGGAGCTGTTTTTT. The chain links TRBV19 to TRBJ2-2; 8 bases agree with TRBD2. V was pared by 5 bases and J by 8 bases, with 4 bases of the junction left unmatched. The CDR3 has 13 residues. Germline V gene sequence: CDR1 LNHDA, CDR2 SQIVND (reference sequence). The full variable domain, completed using reference TRBV19 and TRBJ2-2, is DGGITQSPKYLFRKEGQNVTLSCEQNLNHDAMYWYRQDPGQGLRLIYYSQIVNDFQKGDIAEGYSVSREKKESFPLTVTSAQKNPTAFYLCASSWSGGGELFFGEGSRLTVL.

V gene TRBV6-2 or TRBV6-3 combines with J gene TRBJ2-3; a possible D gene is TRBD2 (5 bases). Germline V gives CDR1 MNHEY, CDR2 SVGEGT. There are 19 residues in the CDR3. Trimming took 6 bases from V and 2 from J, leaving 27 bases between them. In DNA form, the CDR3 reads TGTGCCAGCAGCCGCCGGGGTAGCCCTAAATCCTTTAACACAGATACGCAGTATTTT. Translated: CASSRRGSPKSFNTDTQYF.

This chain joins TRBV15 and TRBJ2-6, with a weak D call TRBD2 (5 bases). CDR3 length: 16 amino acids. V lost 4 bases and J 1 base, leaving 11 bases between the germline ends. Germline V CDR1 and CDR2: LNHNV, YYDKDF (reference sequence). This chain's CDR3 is CATSTALASGANVLTF. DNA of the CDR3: TGTGCCACCAGCACAGCCCTAGCTTCTGGGGCCAACGTCCTGACTTTC.

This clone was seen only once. The CDR3 bases are TGTGCCAGCAGCCAAGTGACTCACCCCGTGGCAGATACGCAGTATTTT. The encoded protein is CASSQVTHPVADTQYF. The chain uses TRBV3-1 (or the pseudogene TRBV3-2) and TRBJ2-3; no firm D call. The CDR3 has 16 residues. V lost 1 base to trimming and J lost 4 bases, with 15 bases between them. Germline V gives CDR1 LGHDT, CDR2 YNNKEL (reference sequence).

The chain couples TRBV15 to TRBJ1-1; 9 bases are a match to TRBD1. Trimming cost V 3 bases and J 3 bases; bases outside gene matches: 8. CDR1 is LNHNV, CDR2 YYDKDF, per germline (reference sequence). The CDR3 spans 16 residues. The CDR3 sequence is CATSRIGTGRDTEAFF. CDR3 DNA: TGTGCCACCAGCAGGATTGGGACAGGGCGAGACACTGAAGCTTTCTTT.

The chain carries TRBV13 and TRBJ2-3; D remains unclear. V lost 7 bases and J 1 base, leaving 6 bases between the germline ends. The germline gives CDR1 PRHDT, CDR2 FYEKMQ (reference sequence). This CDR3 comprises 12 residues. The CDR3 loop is CASISGTDTQYF. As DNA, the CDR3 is TGTGCCAGCATCTCTGGCACAGATACGCAGTATTTT.

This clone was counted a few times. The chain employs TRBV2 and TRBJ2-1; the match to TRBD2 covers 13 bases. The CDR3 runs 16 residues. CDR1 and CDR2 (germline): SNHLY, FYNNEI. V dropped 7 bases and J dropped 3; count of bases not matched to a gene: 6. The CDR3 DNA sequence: TGTGCCAGCATGAGACTAGCGGGGGGCAACTACAATGAGCAGTTCTTC. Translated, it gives CASMRLAGGNYNEQFF.

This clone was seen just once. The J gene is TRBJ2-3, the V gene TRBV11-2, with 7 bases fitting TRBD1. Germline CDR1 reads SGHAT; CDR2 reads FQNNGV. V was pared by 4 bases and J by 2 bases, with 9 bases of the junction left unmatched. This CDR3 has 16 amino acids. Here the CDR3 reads CASSSLMTGSTDTQYF. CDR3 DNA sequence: TGTGCCAGCAGCTCCCTGATGACAGGGTCCACAGATACGCAGTATTTT.